This T cell receptor beta chain is drawn from a study of regulatory T cells in long-lasting Graves disease. The authors built TCR beta libraries using iRepertoire HTBI primers and Arm-PCR of CDR3 regions. A single record per CDR3 protein comes from TCRdb applying MiXCR to the multiplex PCR reads. The sample consists of roughly 320,000 distinct CDR3 sequences, over 15% of them appearing once. Time point in this sample: newly diagnosed GD, antithyroid drugs for less than 3 months. There was RNA extracted from PBMCs, and the TCR library was made from it. By sample fraction, this clonotype is medium-sized (0.01 to 0.1%). V trimming: 10 bases; J trimming: 5 bases; junction bases outside the gene matches: 5. Germline-derived CDR1 and CDR2 are LGHDT and YNNKEL (reference sequence). This CDR3 comprises 13 residues. These same records also appear under a second study, on T cells in Graves' hyperthyroidism and ophthalmopathy. That paper adds: Investigators excluded patients with uncontrolled infection, other autoimmune disease, pregnancy or lactation. TCR CDR3 underwent first-round RT-PCR with the HTBI primer set.

The sequence was collected from a man aged 35 to 55 with Graves disease. The rearrangement joins TRBV3-1 to TRBJ2-5; TRBD1 matches 12 bases. The source was peripheral blood mononuclear cells (PBMCs), collected at new diagnosis, from a patient treated with antithyroid drugs. The CDR3 DNA follows: TGTGCCACGTGGGACAGGGGGCGTGAGACCCAGTACTTC. This sequence encodes CATWDRGRETQYF.